Listed below are T cell receptor beta chains from one sample, sequenced in a study of blood T cells in healthy people across ages. TCRdb re-analysed the 5' RACE reads in MiXCR, keeping a single row per CDR3 protein. This sample has 1.5 million to 2 million distinct CDR3 sequences, with roughly 49% found just once. The sample taken for sequencing was blood. Receptors originate from a woman in her forties in good health. CDR3s include the opening cysteine and the closing phenylalanine or tryptophan. D genes are given only for firm matches. Size values are once, few and many counts, or a class for expanded clones, and some rows have none.

>-|TRBJ2-5|-|TRBV20-1
CSASQTHSETQYF
TGCAGTGCTAGCCAGACCCATTCGGAGACCCAGTACTTC
>few|TRBJ1-2|TRBD1|TRBV18
CASSTGQGASGYTF
TGTGCCAGCTCAACGGGACAGGGAGCCTCCGGCTACACCTTC
>-|TRBJ2-5|TRBD1|TRBV4-1
CASSQESSRGSGETQYF
TGCGCCAGCAGCCAAGAATCGTCCAGGGGGAGTGGAGAGACCCAGTACTTC
>-|TRBJ2-3|-|TRBV6-5
CASSYQASARDTQYF
TGTGCCAGCAGTTATCAAGCATCGGCCAGAGATACGCAGTATTTT
>-|TRBJ2-5|TRBD2|TRBV18
CASSPLSAGGQETQYF
TGTGCCAGCTCACCACTCTCCGCGGGGGGACAAGAGACCCAGTACTTC
>-|TRBJ2-3|-|TRBV4-2
CASSQDSGQVTDTQYF
TGTGCCAGCAGCCAAGATTCGGGGCAGGTCACAGATACGCAGTATTTT
>few|TRBJ2-1|TRBD2|TRBV6-5
CASSTQTSGGYNEQFF
TGTGCCAGCAGTACCCAGACTAGCGGGGGTTACAATGAGCAGTTCTTC
>-|TRBJ2-2|-|TRBV5-5
CASSLKAGATGELFF
TGTGCCAGCAGCTTGAAAGCCGGGGCCACCGGGGAGCTGTTTTTT
>-|TRBJ2-3|TRBD2|TRBV7-2
CASSFGTSGGAGDTQYF
TGTGCCAGCAGCTTTGGGACTAGCGGGGGGGCGGGAGATACGCAGTATTTT
>-|TRBJ2-5|-|TRBV7-3
CASSSSPAAETQYF
TGTGCCAGCAGCTCCTCCCCGGCGGCGGAGACCCAGTACTTC
>few|TRBJ2-7|-|TRBV6-2/TRBV6-3
CASSRPGPNEQYF
TGTGCCAGCAGCCGCCCGGGCCCTAACGAGCAGTACTTC
>-|TRBJ1-6|-|TRBV4-1
CASSQDGARESSPLHF
TGCGCCAGCAGCCAAGATGGGGCGAGGGAGAGTTCACCCCTCCACTTT
>-|TRBJ2-3|-|TRBV6-6
CASSYSDRNTDTQYF
TGTGCCAGCAGTTACAGTGACAGAAACACAGATACGCAGTATTTT
>-|TRBJ2-1|-|TRBV4-1
CASSQADHRSEQFF
TGCGCCAGCAGCCAAGCTGATCATCGATCCGAGCAGTTCTTC
>few|TRBJ1-5|-|TRBV27
CASSLWATPGQPQHF
TGTGCCAGCAGTTTATGGGCCACCCCTGGGCAGCCCCAGCATTTT
>-|TRBJ2-7|-|TRBV4-1
CASSQGQQYF
TGCGCCAGCAGCCAAGGTCAGCAGTACTTC
>few|TRBJ2-1|TRBD2|TRBV7-2
CASSFLPRTSNYINEQFF
TGTGCCAGCAGCTTTTTGCCAAGGACTAGCAATTACATTAATGAGCAGTTCTTC
>-|TRBJ2-1|-|TRBV6-2/TRBV6-3
CAISRRYNEQFF
TGTGCCATCTCGCGGCGATACAATGAGCAGTTCTTC
>-|TRBJ2-7|TRBD2|TRBV9
CASSTRTSGGEQYF
TGTGCCAGCAGCACCAGGACTAGCGGGGGAGAGCAGTACTTC
>-|TRBJ2-7|-|TRBV3-1
CASSQAGASYEQYF
TGTGCCAGCAGCCAAGCGGGGGCATCCTACGAGCAGTACTTC
>few|TRBJ2-7|-|TRBV4-1
CASSQAEDIYEQYF
TGCGCCAGCAGCCAAGCCGAGGACATCTACGAGCAGTACTTC
>few|TRBJ2-1|TRBD2|TRBV7-2
CASSFGRGGLNEQFF
TGTGCCAGCAGCTTTGGGCGGGGGGGCCTCAATGAGCAGTTCTTC
>-|TRBJ2-1|-|TRBV11-3
CASSRGLTRDEQFF
TGTGCCAGCAGCCGAGGGCTGACTAGGGATGAGCAGTTCTTC
>-|TRBJ2-3|-|TRBV20-1
CSARDRGRSTDTQYF
TGCAGTGCTAGAGATCGTGGGCGGTCCACAGATACGCAGTATTTT
>-|TRBJ2-7|-|TRBV7-2
CASSIYGEQYF
TGTGCCAGCAGCATCTACGGGGAGCAGTACTTC
>-|TRBJ2-4|-|TRBV27
CASSLNLLAKNIQYF
TGTGCCAGCAGTTTAAACCTACTAGCCAAAAACATTCAGTACTTC
>few|TRBJ1-2|-|TRBV29-1
CSAYTGNYGYTF
TGCAGCGCCTATACAGGGAACTATGGCTACACCTTC
>-|TRBJ2-3|-|TRBV10-3
CAIRTYNAGARTDTQYF
TGTGCCATCAGGACATATAATGCGGGGGCCCGCACAGATACGCAGTATTTT
>-|TRBJ2-5|-|TRBV29-1
CSVEGGQGGYNEQYF
TGCAGCGTTGAAGGCGGCCAGGGGGGATACAATGAGCAGTACTTC
>many|TRBJ2-7|-|TRBV6-6
CASSYQGGEQYF
TGTGCCAGCAGTTATCAGGGTGGAGAGCAGTACTTC
>few|TRBJ2-7|-|TRBV20-1
CSARQSQRTQYF
TGCAGTGCTAGACAGAGCCAGCGCACCCAGTACTTC
>few|TRBJ2-6|-|TRBV5-1
CASSGGTVRSGANVLTF
TGCGCCAGCAGCGGAGGGACAGTCCGCTCTGGGGCTAACGTCCTGACTTTC
>-|TRBJ2-3|TRBD2|TRBV12-3/TRBV12-4
CAGSLLAGGRNTQYF
TGTGCCGGCAGTTTATTAGCGGGGGGGCGGAATACGCAGTATTTT
>-|TRBJ2-5|-|TRBV5-1
CASSTGYAEYF
TGCGCCAGCAGTACAGGCTACGCGGAGTACTTC
>-|TRBJ2-7|TRBD2|TRBV5-1
CASSRRTSGDSIKVYYEQYF
TGCGCCAGCAGCCGTCGGACTAGCGGGGACTCGATTAAGGTCTACTACGAGCAGTACTTC